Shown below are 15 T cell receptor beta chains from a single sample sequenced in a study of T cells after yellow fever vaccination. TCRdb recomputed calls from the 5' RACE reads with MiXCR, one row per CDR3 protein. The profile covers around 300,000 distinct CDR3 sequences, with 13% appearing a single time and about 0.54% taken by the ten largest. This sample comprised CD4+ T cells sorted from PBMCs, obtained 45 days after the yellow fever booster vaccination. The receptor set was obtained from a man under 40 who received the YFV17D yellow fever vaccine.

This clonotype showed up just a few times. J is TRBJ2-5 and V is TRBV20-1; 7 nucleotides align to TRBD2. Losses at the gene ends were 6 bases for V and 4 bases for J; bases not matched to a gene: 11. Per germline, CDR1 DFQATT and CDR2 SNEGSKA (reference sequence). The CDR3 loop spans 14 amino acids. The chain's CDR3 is CSARLAVVGETQYF. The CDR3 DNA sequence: TGCAGTGCACGACTAGCTGTGGTGGGAGAGACCCAGTACTTC.

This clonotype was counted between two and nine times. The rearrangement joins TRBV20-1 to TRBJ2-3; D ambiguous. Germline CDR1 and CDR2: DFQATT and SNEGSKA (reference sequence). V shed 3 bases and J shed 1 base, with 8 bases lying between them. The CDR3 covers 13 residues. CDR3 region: CSASGYGTDTQYF. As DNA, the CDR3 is TGCAGTGCTAGCGGGTACGGCACAGATACGCAGTATTTT.

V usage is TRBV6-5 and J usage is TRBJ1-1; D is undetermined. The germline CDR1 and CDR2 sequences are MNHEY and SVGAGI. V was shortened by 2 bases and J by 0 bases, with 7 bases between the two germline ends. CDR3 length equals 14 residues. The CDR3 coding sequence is TGTGCCAGCAGTTACGGCGGCATGAACACTGAAGCTTTCTTT. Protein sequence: CASSYGGMNTEAFF.

CDR3 coding DNA: TGTGCCAGCAGTACCCGTCAAGGTAGCACAGATACGCAGTATTTT. It codes for CASSTRQGSTDTQYF. This chain links TRBV6-1 with TRBJ2-3; D not certain. V lost 5 bases to trimming and J lost 0 bases, with 12 bases between them. The CDR3 spans 15 residues. Germline CDR1 is MNHNS and CDR2 is SASEGT.

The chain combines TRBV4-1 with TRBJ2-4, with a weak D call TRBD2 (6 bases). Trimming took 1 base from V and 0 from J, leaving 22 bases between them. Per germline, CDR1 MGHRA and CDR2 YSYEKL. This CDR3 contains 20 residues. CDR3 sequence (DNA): TGCGCCAGCAGCCAAGGTTCCCCCGGGAGCCCAGCCTTAGCCAAAAACATTCAGTACTTC. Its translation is CASSQGSPGSPALAKNIQYF.

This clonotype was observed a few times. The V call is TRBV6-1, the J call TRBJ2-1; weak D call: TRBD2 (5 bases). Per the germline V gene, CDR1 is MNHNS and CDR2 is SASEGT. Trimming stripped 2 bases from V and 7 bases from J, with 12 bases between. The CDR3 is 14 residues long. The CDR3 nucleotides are TGTGCCAGCAGTGAAAGCGGTAGAGGGAATGAGCAGTTCTTC. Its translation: CASSESGRGNEQFF.

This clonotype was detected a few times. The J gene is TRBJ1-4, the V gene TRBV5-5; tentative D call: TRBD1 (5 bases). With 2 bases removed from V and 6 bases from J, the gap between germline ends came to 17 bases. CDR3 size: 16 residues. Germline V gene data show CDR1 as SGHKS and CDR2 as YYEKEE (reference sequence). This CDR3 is CASSLGTHLEYEKLFF. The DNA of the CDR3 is TGTGCCAGCAGCTTAGGGACTCACCTTGAATATGAAAAACTGTTTTTT.

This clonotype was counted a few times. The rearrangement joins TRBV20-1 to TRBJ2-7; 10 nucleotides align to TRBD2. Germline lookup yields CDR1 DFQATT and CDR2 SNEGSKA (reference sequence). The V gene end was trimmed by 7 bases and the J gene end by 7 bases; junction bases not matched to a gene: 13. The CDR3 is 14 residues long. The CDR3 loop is CSVTKGAGGREQYF. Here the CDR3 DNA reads TGCAGTGTTACAAAGGGAGCGGGAGGGCGTGAGCAGTACTTC.

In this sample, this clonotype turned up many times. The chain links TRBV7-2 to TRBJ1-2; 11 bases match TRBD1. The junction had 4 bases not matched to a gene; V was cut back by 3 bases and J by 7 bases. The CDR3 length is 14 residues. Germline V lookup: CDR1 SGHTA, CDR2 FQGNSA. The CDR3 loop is CASSFRDRGSGYTF. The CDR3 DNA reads TGTGCCAGCAGCTTCCGGGACAGGGGGTCTGGCTACACCTTC.

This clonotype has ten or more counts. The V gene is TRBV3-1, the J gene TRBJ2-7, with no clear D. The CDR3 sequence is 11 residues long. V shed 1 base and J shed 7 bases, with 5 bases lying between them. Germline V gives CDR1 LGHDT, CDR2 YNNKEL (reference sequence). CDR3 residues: CASSQVGEQYF. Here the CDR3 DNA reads TGTGCCAGCAGCCAAGTGGGGGAGCAGTACTTC.

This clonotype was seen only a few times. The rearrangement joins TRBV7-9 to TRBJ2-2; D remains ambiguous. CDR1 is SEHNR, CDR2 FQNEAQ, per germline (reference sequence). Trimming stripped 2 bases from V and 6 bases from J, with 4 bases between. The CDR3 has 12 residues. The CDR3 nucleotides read TGTGCCAGCAGCTTAAATTCCGGGGAGCTGTTTTTT. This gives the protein CASSLNSGELFF.

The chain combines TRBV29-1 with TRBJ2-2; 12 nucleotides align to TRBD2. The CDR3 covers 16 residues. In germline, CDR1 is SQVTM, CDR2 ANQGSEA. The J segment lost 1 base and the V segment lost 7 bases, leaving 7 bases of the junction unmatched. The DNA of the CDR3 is TGCAGCGCTGGACTAGCGGGATACCGGAACACCGGGGAGCTGTTTTTT. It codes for CSAGLAGYRNTGELFF.

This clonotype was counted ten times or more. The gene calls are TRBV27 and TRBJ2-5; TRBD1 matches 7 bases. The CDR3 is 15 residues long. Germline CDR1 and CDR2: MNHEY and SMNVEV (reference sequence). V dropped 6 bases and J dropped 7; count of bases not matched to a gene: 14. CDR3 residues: CASSPSGTAQLTQYF. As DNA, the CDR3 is TGTGCCAGCAGCCCCTCCGGGACAGCTCAGCTGACCCAGTACTTC.

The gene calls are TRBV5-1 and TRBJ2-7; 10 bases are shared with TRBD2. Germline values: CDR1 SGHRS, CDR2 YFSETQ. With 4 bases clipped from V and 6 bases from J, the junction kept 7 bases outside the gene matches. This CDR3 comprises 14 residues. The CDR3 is CASSPPGTSVEQYF. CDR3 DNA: TGCGCCAGCAGCCCGCCGGGGACTAGCGTCGAGCAGTACTTC.

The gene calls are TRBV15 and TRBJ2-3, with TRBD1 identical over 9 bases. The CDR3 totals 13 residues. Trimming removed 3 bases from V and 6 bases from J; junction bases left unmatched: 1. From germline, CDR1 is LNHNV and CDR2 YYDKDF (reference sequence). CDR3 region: CATSRDRGDTQYF. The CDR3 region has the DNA TGTGCCACCAGCAGGGACAGGGGTGATACGCAGTATTTT.